Presented here are 18 T cell receptor beta chains from one specimen sequenced in a study of tumor-infiltrating lymphocytes in primary liver carcinoma. The authors made TCR beta cDNA from about 500 ng total RNA with a constant-region primer. Sequencing libraries for TCR beta derived from three nested multiplex PCR rounds that used slightly modified ARM-PCR. A C-beta reverse primer was combined with TRBV1-TRBV30 forward primers in the first two PCR rounds, and each round had roughly 9 cycles. TCRdb processed the multiplex PCR reads anew with MiXCR; each CDR3 protein has one entry. The table has about 320,000 distinct CDR3 sequences, roughly two thirds seen once. The study extracted blood RNA from unsorted whole blood and also extracted germline DNA. The sample was peripheral blood. Every receptor here comes from a man aged 35 to 55 with primary liver carcinoma and hepatitis B virus infection.

The genes are TRBV28 and TRBJ1-1, with D tentatively TRBD1 (5 bases). The CDR3 loop spans 14 amino acids. V gave up 2 bases and J gave up 3 bases, with 10 bases separating them. Germline CDR1 MDHEN, CDR2 SYDVKM. The CDR3 nucleotides are TGTGCCAGCAGTTTAAAACTAGGGGACACTGAAGCTTTCTTT. Its translation is CASSLKLGDTEAFF.

As to this clonotype: Possible read error: a much larger clone is one base away. The rearrangement joins TRBV6-2 or TRBV6-3 to TRBJ2-3, with 10 bases matching TRBD2. The CDR3 covers 15 residues. The germline V gene has CDR1 MNHEY and CDR2 SVGEGT. The chain's CDR3 is CAGSYGTSDTDTQYF. CDR3 coding DNA: TGTGCCGGCAGTTACGGGACTAGCGACACAGATACGCAGTATTTT.

In its sample, this clonotype was seen once. The CDR3 sequence is CSVAGTGVYEKLFF. CDR3 bases: TGCAGCGTTGCCGGGACAGGCGTGTACGAAAAACTGTTTTTT. V gene TRBV29-1 combines with J gene TRBJ1-4; TRBD1 aligns across 8 bases. CDR1 and CDR2 (germline): SQVTM, ANQGSEA. J lost 8 bases, V lost 4 bases, and 9 bases had no gene match. There are 14 residues in the CDR3.

The chain uses TRBV14 and TRBJ2-1; either TRBD1 or TRBD2 may supply D (7 bases each). The V and J ends lost 4 bases and 6 bases respectively, with 19 bases between them. CDR1 SGHDN and CDR2 FVKESK come from the germline V gene. The CDR3 contains 16 residues. The CDR3 sequence is CASSRDRDGGFNEQFF. The CDR3 DNA is TGTGCCAGCAGCCGAGACAGGGACGGGGGGTTCAATGAGCAGTTCTTC.

For this clonotype: A clone one base away is much larger, so this may be a read error. This rearrangement joins TRBV6-2 or TRBV6-3 to TRBJ1-5; a weak D match, TRBD1 (5 bases). CDR3 length: 16 amino acids. Deletions cut 0 bases from V and 0 bases from J, with 9 bases between. From germline, CDR1 is MNHEY and CDR2 SVGEGT. The CDR3 DNA follows: TGTGCCAGCAGTTACTCAGCAGGGTGTAGCAATCAGCCCCAGCATTTT. Its protein is CASSYSAGCSNQPQHF.

Worth noting for this clonotype: The junction departs from germline at one end; a sequencing error may be responsible. The V gene is TRBV14, the J gene TRBJ2-3; TRBD2 matches at 11 bases. Germline lookup yields CDR1 SGHDN and CDR2 FVKESK. This CDR3 is built from 19 residues. CDR3 residues: CANSQVTGLAGGPTDTQYF. The CDR3 coding sequence is TGTGCCAACAGCCAAGTCACTGGGCTAGCGGGAGGCCCCACAGATACGCAGTATTTT.

This clonotype came up many times. The chain is built from TRBV5-1 and TRBJ2-1, with TRBD2 identical over 11 bases. V lost 3 bases and J lost 5; bases outside the gene matches: 10. The CDR3 consists of 17 residues. In germline, CDR1 is SGHRS, CDR2 YFSETQ. The CDR3 sequence: CASSSPRLAGNNNEQFF. The CDR3 DNA follows: TGCGCCAGCAGCTCCCCTAGACTAGCGGGGAACAACAATGAGCAGTTCTTC.

This clonotype was observed a few times. V is TRBV19 and J is TRBJ1-5; D is possibly TRBD1 (6 bases). Germline V gene data show CDR1 as LNHDA and CDR2 as SQIVND (reference sequence). The length of the CDR3 is 15 residues. V lost 0 bases, J lost 7 bases, and 13 bases lay in between. The CDR3 nucleotides read TGTGCCAGTAGTATAGATTTGAACAGGGAACAGCCCCAGCATTTT. Translation: CASSIDLNREQPQHF.

V and J are TRBV29-1 and TRBJ2-1; D is possibly TRBD1 (6 bases). The CDR3 extends over 13 amino acids. Germline values: CDR1 SQVTM, CDR2 ANQGSEA. The CDR3 sequence: CTLGGDLSDEQFF. CDR3 DNA: TGCACCCTAGGGGGAGATCTCTCCGATGAGCAGTTCTTC.

Remarks on this clonotype: A much bigger clone sits one base away, suggesting this may be a read error. The CDR3 carries no conserved terminal phenylalanine or tryptophan, so it likely arises from a read error. The V gene is TRBV5-6, the J gene TRBJ2-3; possible D gene TRBD2, 6 bases. Deletions cut 4 bases from V and 0 bases from J, with 12 bases between. Germline V CDR1 and CDR2: SGHDT, YYEEEE. The CDR3 contains 15 residues. CDR3 sequence reads: CASSPGLGSTDTQYL. The CDR3 DNA sequence: TGTGCCAGCAGCCCGGGACTGGGGAGCACAGATACGCAGTATCTT.

This chain joins TRBV11-2 and TRBJ2-7; 7 bases match TRBD1. V lost 7 bases and J lost 2; bases outside the gene matches: 11. The CDR3 loop spans 15 amino acids. Germline-derived CDR1 and CDR2 are SGHAT and FQNNGV. The chain's CDR3 is CASIFRDRPPYEQYF. CDR3 DNA sequence: TGTGCCAGCATCTTCCGGGACAGACCGCCCTACGAGCAGTACTTC.

In its sample, this clonotype was seen a few times. The chain joins TRBV28 to TRBJ1-4; weak D call: TRBD1 (6 bases). This CDR3 has 11 residues. Per germline, CDR1 MDHEN and CDR2 SYDVKM. V was trimmed by 8 bases and J by 16 bases, leaving 17 bases between them. CDR3 sequence reads: CASGSGTRPFF. The CDR3, as DNA: TGTGCCAGCGGCAGCGGGACAAGACCGTTTTTT. Using reference TRBV28 and TRBJ1-4 for the parts outside the CDR3, the full variable domain is DVKVTQSSRYLVKRTGEKVFLECVQDMDHENMFWYRQDPGLGLRLIYFSYDVKMKEKGDIPEGYSVSREKKERFSLILESASTNQTSMYLCASGSGTRPFFGSGTQLSVL.

Notes on this clonotype: One end of the junction is discordant with germline, which a read error may explain. The chain employs TRBV6-2 or TRBV6-3 and TRBJ2-1; 7 nucleotides agree with TRBD2. This CDR3 region has 18 residues. CDR1 is MNHEY, CDR2 SVGEGT, per germline. The CDR3 is CASSYSMLASGRKNEQLF. The CDR3 DNA reads as TGTGCCAGCAGTTACTCGATGCTTGCTAGCGGTAGGAAGAATGAGCAGTTATTC.

Comment on this clonotype: This may come from a read error, since a much larger clone is one base off. The chain has TRBV29-1 and TRBJ1-2; TRBD1 matches 9 bases. CDR1 is SQVTM, CDR2 ANQGSEA, per germline. This CDR3 contains 15 residues. The DNA for the CDR3 is TGCAGGGCCCAGGGGGGACAGGGAAGTAAGCATGGCTACACCTTC. Translation gives CRAQGGQGSKHGYTF. Using reference TRBV29-1 and TRBJ1-2 for the parts outside the CDR3, the full variable domain is SAVISQKPSRDICQRGTSLTIQCQVDSQVTMMFWYRQQPGQSLTLIATANQGSEATYESGFVIDKFPISRPNLTFSTLTVSNMSPEDSSIYLCRAQGGQGSKHGYTFGSGTRLTVV.

Notes on this clonotype: This may be a read error: a much more frequent sequence differs by one nucleotide. It is likely a read error, because the conserved phenylalanine at the end of the CDR3 is missing. The chain is built from TRBV4-1 and TRBJ2-7; the D call may be TRBD1 or TRBD2 (7 bases each). CDR3 length: 14 residues. V lost 4 bases and J 7 bases, leaving 17 bases between the germline ends. Germline V gene data show CDR1 as MGHRA and CDR2 as YSYEKL. In nucleotides, the CDR3 is TGCGCCAGCAGCCCCTGGGAGGGGGCGGATGAGCAGTACTAC. Amino acids: CASSPWEGADEQYY.

About this clonotype: One junction end disagrees with the germline gene, perhaps due to a read error. The CDR3 reads CATDEDIAGNPSYEQYF. DNA of the CDR3: TGTGCCACCGACGAAGATATTGCGGGAAATCCCTCCTACGAGCAGTATTTC. V usage is TRBV6-2 or TRBV6-3 and J usage is TRBJ2-7; TRBD2 might be the D (6 bases). The CDR3 extends over 17 amino acids. CDR1 is MNHEY, CDR2 SVGEGT, per germline.

Of note for this clonotype: A read error may explain this, as a much larger clone is one base away. V gene TRBV6-5 combines with J gene TRBJ1-6; the D is unclear. Trimming stripped 7 bases from V and 5 bases from J, with 12 bases between. Germline V gene lookup returns CDR1 MNHEY and CDR2 SVGAGI. The CDR3 is made up of 14 amino acids. Here the CDR3 reads CASKRIRDNSPLHF. The CDR3, as DNA: TGTGCCAGCAAGCGCATACGGGATAATTCACCCCTCCACTTT.

Details on this clonotype: This may stem from a read error, because a much larger clone lies one nucleotide away. This chain's CDR3 is CASSYSGVAQPQHF. The CDR3 DNA sequence: TGTGCCAGCAGTTACTCCGGGGTGGCTCAGCCCCAGCATTTT. The rearrangement joins TRBV6-6 to TRBJ1-5; no reliable D call. Germline V gives CDR1 MNHNY, CDR2 SVGAGI (reference sequence). The CDR3 has 14 amino acids. The V end lost 0 bases, the J end lost 6 bases, and 9 bases lay between the germline ends.